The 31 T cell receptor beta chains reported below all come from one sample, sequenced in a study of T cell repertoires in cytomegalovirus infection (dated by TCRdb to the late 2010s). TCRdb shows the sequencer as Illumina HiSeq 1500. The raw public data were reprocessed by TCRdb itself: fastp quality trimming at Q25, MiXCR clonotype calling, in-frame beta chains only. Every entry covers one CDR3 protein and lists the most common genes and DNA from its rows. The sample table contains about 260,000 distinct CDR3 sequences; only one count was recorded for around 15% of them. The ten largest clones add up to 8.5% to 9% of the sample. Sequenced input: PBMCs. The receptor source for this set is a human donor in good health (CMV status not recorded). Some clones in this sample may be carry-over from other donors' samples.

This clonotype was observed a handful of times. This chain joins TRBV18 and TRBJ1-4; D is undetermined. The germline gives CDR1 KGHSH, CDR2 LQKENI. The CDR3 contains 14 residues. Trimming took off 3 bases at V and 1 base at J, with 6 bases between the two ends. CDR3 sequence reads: CASSPFQTNEKLFF. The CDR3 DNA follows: TGTGCCAGCTCACCTTTTCAAACTAATGAAAAACTGTTTTTT. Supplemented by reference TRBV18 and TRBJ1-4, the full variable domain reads NAGVMQNPRHLVRRRGQEARLRCSPMKGHSHVYWYRQLPEEGLKFMVYLQKENIIDESGMPKERFSAEFPKEGPSILRIQQVVRGDSAAYFCASSPFQTNEKLFFGSGTQLSVL.

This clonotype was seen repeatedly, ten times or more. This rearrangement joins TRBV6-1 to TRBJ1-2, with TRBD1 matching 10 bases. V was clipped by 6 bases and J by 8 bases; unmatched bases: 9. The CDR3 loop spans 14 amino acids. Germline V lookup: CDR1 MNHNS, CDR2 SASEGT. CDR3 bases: TGTGCCAGCAGCAAGGGACAGGGGTTTTACGGCTACACCTTC. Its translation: CASSKGQGFYGYTF.

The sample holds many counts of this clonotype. In DNA form, the CDR3 reads TGTGCCAGTCAGGGTTCATTGGGGGCAGGGTACACAGATACGCAGTATTTT. Encoded protein: CASQGSLGAGYTDTQYF. The chain couples TRBV28 to TRBJ2-3, with D perhaps TRBD1 (6 bases). Between the trimmed V and J ends, which lost 9 bases and 2 bases, there was a span of 24 bases. In germline, CDR1 is MDHEN, CDR2 SYDVKM. The CDR3 has 17 residues.

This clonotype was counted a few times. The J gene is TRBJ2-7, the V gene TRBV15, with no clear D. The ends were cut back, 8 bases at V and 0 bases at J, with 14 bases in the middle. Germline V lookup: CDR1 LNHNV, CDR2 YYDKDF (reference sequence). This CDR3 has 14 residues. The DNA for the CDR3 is TGTGCCACCGCACCTCTAATGGCCTCCTACGAGCAGTACTTC. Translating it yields CATAPLMASYEQYF.

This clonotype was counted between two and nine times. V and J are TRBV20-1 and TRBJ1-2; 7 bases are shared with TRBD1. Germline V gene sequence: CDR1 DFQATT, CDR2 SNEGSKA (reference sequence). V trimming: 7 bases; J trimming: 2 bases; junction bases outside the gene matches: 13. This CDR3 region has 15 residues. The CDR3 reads CSDRGQAAVNYGYTF. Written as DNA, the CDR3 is TGCAGTGACAGGGGTCAGGCGGCTGTCAACTATGGCTACACCTTC.

The CDR3 DNA sequence: TGTGCCACGCGAAGGGGTGGAACTAATGAAAAACTGTTTTTT. It specifies CATRRGGTNEKLFF. J is TRBJ1-4 and V is TRBV6-1; maybe TRBD1 (5 bases). Between the trimmed V and J ends, which lost 10 bases and 1 base, there was a span of 13 bases. In germline, CDR1 is MNHNS, CDR2 SASEGT. The CDR3 contains 14 residues.

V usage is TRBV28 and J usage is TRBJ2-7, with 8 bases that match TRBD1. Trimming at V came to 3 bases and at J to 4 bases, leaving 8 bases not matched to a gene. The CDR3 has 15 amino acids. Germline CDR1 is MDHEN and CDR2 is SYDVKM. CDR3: CASSLSRTGSYEQYF. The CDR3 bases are TGTGCCAGCAGTTTGAGCCGGACAGGGTCTTACGAGCAGTACTTC.

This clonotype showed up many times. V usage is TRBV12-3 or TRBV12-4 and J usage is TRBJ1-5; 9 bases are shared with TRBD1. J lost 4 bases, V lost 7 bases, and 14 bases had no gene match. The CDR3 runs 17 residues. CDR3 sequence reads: CASTLGLGTGINQPQHF. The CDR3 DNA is TGTGCCAGCACCCTAGGGTTAGGGACAGGGATAAATCAGCCCCAGCATTTT.

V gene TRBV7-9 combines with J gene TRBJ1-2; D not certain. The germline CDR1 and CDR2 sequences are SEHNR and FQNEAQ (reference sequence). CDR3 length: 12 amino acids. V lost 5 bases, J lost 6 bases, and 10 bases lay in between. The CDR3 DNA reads TGTGCCAGCAGCACAATTGAAGATGGCTACACCTTC. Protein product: CASSTIEDGYTF.

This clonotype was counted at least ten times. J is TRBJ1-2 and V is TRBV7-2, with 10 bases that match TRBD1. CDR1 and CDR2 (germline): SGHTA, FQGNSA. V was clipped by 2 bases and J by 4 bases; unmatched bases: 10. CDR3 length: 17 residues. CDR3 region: CASSLTWTGGGSYGYTF. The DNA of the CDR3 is TGTGCCAGCAGCTTAACGTGGACAGGGGGAGGATCCTATGGCTACACCTTC.

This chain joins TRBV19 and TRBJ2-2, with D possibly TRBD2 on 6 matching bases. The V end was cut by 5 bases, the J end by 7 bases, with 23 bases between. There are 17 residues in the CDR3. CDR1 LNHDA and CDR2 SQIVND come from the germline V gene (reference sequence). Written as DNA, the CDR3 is TGTGCCAGTAGTGCCCGACAATTTCGCGGGAATCACGGGGAGCTGTTTTTT. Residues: CASSARQFRGNHGELFF.

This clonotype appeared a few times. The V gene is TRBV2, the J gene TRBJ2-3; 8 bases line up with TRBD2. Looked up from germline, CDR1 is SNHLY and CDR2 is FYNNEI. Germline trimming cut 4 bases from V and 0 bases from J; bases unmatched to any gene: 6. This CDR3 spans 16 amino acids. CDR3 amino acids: CASSAGGVASTDTQYF. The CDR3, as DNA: TGTGCCAGCAGTGCCGGGGGGGTTGCTAGCACAGATACGCAGTATTTT.

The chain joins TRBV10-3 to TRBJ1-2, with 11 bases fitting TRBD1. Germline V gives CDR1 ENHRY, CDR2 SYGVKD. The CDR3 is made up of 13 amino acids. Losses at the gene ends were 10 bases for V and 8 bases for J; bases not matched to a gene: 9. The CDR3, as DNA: TGTGCCACAGCCGGGACAGGGGGTAACGGCTACACCTTC. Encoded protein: CATAGTGGNGYTF.

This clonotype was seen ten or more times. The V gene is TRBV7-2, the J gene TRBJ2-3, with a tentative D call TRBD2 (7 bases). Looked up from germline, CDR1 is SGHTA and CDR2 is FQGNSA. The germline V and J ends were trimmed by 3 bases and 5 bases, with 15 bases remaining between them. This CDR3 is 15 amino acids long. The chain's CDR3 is CASSFPGGQGDTQYF. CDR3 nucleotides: TGTGCCAGCAGCTTCCCCGGGGGGCAAGGAGATACGCAGTATTTT.

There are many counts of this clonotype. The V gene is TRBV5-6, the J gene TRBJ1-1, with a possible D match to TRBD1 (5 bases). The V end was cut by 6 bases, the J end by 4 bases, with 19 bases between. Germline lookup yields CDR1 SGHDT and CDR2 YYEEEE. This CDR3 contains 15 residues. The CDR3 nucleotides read TGTGCCAGCACCTTCCAATCACCGGGGGTCACTGAAGCTTTCTTT. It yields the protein CASTFQSPGVTEAFF.

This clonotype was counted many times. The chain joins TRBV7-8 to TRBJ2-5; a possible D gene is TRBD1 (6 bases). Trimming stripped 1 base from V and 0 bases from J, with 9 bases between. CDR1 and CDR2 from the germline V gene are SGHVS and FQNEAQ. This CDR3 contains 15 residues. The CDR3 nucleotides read TGTGCCAGCAGCTTAGGACAGGCGTACCAAGAGACCCAGTACTTC. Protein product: CASSLGQAYQETQYF.

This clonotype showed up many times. DNA for the CDR3: TGTGCCAGCAGTTTAGACGGAAATAGCAATCAGCCCCAGCATTTT. Translating it yields CASSLDGNSNQPQHF. The chain joins TRBV12-3 or TRBV12-4 to TRBJ1-5; D call uncertain. The germline V and J ends were trimmed by 1 base and 0 bases, with 7 bases remaining between them. This CDR3 has 15 amino acids.

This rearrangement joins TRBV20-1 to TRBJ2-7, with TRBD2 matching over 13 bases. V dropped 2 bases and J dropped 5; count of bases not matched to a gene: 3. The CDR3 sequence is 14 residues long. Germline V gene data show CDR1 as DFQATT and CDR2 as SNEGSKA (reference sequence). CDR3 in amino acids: CSARRTSGRHEQYF. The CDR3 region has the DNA TGCAGTGCTAGACGGACTAGCGGGAGACACGAGCAGTACTTC.

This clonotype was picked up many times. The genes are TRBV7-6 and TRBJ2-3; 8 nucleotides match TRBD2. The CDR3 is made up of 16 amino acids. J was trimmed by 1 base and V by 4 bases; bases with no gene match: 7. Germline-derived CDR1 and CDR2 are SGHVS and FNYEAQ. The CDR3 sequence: CASSSTPAGGTDTQYF. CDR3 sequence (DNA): TGTGCCAGCAGCTCTACCCCAGCGGGGGGCACAGATACGCAGTATTTT.

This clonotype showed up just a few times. In DNA form, the CDR3 reads TGTGCCAGCAGCCTTTGGGGGGCGAACACCGGGGAGCTGTTTTTT. This encodes CASSLWGANTGELFF. V and J are TRBV14 and TRBJ2-2; TRBD2 might be the D (6 bases). V lost 4 bases and J lost 0, with 9 bases in between. Germline CDR1 reads SGHDN; CDR2 reads FVKESK. The CDR3 totals 15 residues.

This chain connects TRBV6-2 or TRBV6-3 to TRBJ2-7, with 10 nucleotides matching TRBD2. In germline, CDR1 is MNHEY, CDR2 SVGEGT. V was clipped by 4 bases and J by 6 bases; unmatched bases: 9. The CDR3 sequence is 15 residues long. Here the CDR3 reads CASSSGTSGIFEQYF. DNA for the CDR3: TGTGCCAGCAGTTCCGGCACTAGCGGGATTTTCGAGCAGTACTTC.

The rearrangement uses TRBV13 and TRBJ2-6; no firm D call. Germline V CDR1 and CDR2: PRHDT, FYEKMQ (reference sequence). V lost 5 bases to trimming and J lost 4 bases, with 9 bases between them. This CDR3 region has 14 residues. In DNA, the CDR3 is TGTGCCAGCAGCCGGCGCTCCGGGGCCAACGTCCTGACTTTC. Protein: CASSRRSGANVLTF.

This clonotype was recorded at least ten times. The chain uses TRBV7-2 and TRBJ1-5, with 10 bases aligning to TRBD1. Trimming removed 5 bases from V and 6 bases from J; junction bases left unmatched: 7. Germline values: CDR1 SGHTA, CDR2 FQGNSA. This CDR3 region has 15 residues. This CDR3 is CASSTSGTGVQPQHF. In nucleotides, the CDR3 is TGTGCCAGCAGCACATCCGGGACAGGGGTTCAGCCCCAGCATTTT.

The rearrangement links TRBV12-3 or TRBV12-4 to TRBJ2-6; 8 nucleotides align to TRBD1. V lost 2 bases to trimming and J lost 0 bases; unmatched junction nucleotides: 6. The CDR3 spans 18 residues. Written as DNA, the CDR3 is TGTGCCAGCAGTTTATGGGGACAGGTCCCCTCTGGGGCCAACGTCCTGACTTTC. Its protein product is CASSLWGQVPSGANVLTF.

CDR3 amino acids: CASSQDGQGGGNQPQHF. For the CDR3, the DNA is TGCGCCAGCAGCCAAGATGGACAGGGTGGGGGCAATCAGCCCCAGCATTTT. This rearrangement joins TRBV4-3 to TRBJ1-5; the match to TRBD1 covers 8 bases. V dropped 0 bases and J dropped 2; count of bases not matched to a gene: 6. CDR1 and CDR2 (germline): LGHNA, YSLEER. CDR3 length equals 17 residues.

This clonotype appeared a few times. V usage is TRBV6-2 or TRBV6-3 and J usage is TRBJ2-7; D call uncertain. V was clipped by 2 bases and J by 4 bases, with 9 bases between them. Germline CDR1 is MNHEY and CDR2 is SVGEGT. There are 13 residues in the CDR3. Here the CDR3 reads CASSYRLQYEQYF. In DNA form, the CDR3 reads TGTGCCAGCAGTTACCGACTTCAATACGAGCAGTACTTC.

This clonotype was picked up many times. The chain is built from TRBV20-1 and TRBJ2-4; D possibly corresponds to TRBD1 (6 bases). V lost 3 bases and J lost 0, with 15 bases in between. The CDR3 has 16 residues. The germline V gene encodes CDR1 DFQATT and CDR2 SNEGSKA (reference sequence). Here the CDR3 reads CSASWTDLLAKNIQYF. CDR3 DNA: TGCAGTGCTAGTTGGACAGATTTACTAGCCAAAAACATTCAGTACTTC.

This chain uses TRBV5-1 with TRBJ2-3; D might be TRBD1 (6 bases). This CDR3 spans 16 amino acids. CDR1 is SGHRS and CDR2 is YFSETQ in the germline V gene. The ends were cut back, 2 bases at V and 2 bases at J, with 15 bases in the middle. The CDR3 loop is CASSLDSGTPTDTQYF. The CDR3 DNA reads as TGCGCCAGCAGCTTAGACTCCGGGACACCCACAGATACGCAGTATTTT.

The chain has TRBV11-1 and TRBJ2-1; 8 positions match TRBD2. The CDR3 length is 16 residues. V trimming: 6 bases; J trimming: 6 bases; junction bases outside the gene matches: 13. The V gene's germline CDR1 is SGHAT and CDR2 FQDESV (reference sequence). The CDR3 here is CASRFFSGKSGNEQFF. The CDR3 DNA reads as TGTGCCAGCAGATTCTTTAGCGGGAAGTCAGGCAATGAGCAGTTCTTC. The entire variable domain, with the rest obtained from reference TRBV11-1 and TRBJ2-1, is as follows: EAEVAQSPRYKITEKSQAVAFWCDPISGHATLYWYRQILGQGPELLVQFQDESVVDDSQLPKDRFSAERLKGVDSTLKIQPAELGDSAMYLCASRFFSGKSGNEQFFGPGTRLTVL.

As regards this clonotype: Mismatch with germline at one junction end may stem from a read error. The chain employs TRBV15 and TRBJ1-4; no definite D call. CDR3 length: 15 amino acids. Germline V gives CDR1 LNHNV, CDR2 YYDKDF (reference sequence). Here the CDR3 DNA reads TGTGCCACCAGCAGTTCCGGCCGTAGAGGTGAAAAACTGGTTTTT. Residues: CATSSSGRRGEKLVF.

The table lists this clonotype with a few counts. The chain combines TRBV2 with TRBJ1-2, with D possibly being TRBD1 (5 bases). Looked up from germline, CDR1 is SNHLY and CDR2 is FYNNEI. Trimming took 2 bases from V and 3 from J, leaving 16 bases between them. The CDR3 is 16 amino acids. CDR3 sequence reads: CASSERAGGDYYGYTF. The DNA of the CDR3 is TGTGCCAGCAGTGAAAGGGCAGGCGGGGACTACTATGGCTACACCTTC.